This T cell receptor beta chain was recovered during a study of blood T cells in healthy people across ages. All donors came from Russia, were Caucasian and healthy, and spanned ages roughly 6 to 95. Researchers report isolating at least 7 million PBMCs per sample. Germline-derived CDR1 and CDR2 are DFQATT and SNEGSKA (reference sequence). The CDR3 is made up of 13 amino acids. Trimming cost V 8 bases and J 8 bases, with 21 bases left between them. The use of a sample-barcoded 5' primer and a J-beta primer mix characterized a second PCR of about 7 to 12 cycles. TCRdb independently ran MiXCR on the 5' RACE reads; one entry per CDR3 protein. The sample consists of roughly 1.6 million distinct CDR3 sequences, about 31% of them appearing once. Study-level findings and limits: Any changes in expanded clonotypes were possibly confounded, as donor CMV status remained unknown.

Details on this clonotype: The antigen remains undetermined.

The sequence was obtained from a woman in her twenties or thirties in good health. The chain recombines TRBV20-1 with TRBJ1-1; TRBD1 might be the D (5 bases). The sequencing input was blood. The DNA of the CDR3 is TGCAGTTGTGCGGGGGGGTCGGGCACCGAAGCTTTCTTT. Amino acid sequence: CSCAGGSGTEAFF.